The 2 T cell receptor beta chains given below trace back to one sample, sequenced in a study of tumor and adjacent non-tumor tissue in lung cancer (dated by TCRdb to 2016 to 2018). RNA was extracted from bulk unsorted tissue and checked for quality with a NanoDrop ND-1000 and an Agilent 2100. Library preparation was by multiplex PCR. Reads for this sample came from an Illumina HiSeq 2500. TCRbeta libraries were constructed through three rounds of nested PCR with primers (Table S4) according to protocols modified from ARM-PCR. TCRdb took the public reads, trimmed them with fastp at Q25, ran MiXCR for clone calling and kept in-frame beta chains. Each record represents a unique CDR3 protein, reported with the most common genes and DNA among its rows. The sample includes roughly 150,000 distinct CDR3 sequences, with around 66% observed a single time. Of the sample, 15% to 20% is held by the ten largest clones.

Source material: lung tumor tissue. The receptors were sampled from a man aged 60 to 75 with small cell lung cancer.

About this clonotype: Possible read error: a much larger clone is one base away. The chain recombines TRBV20-1 with TRBJ2-5, with D possibly matching TRBD1 (6 bases). From germline, CDR1 is DFQATT and CDR2 SNEGSKA (reference sequence). The CDR3 length is 13 residues. DNA for the CDR3: TGCAGTGCGCCACACAGGGTCCAAGATACCCAGTACTTC. The encoded protein is CSAPHRVQDTQYF.

The chain carries TRBV28 and TRBJ1-1; possible D gene TRBD1, 6 bases. Germline CDR1 MDHEN, CDR2 SYDVKM. With 5 bases removed from V and 2 bases from J, the gap between germline ends came to 12 bases. CDR3 length: 14 amino acids. CDR3 in DNA: TGTGCCAGCAGTCGACAGGCTACTAACACTGAAGCTTTCTTT. Protein sequence: CASSRQATNTEAFF.